Following are 26 T cell receptor beta chains from one sample sequenced in a study of T cells in Graves' hyperthyroidism and ophthalmopathy. Amplification yielded TCR beta CDR3 regions, with RNA transcripts as the source. HTBI primers were used for first-round RT-PCR of the TCR CDR3. MiXCR, run by TCRdb on the multiplex PCR reads, gives a single entry per CDR3 protein. The data hold 730,000 or so distinct CDR3 sequences, with 18% observed a single time. Material for sequencing was blood. The receptors originated from a woman between 45 and 60 years old with Graves' hyperthyroidism that later progressed to Graves' ophthalmopathy.

This clonotype was seen only a few times. J is TRBJ1-1 and V is TRBV29-1; TRBD1 is a possible D gene (5 bases). This CDR3 is 13 amino acids long. V was shortened by 3 bases and J by 0 bases, with 8 bases between the two germline ends. Germline V CDR1 and CDR2: SQVTM, ANQGSEA. CDR3 coding DNA: TGCAGCGTTGAGGGGCCATTGAACACTGAAGCTTTCTTT. Protein product: CSVEGPLNTEAFF.

This clonotype was seen a handful of times. The chain is built from TRBV27 and TRBJ1-6; the D gene is possibly TRBD1 (6 bases). V shed 5 bases and J shed 8 bases, with 13 bases lying between them. Germline V gene lookup returns CDR1 MNHEY and CDR2 SMNVEV (reference sequence). This CDR3 comprises 14 residues. The DNA of the CDR3 is TGTGCCAGCAGTCCCTCGGACAGCCATTCACCCCTCCACTTT. This gives the protein CASSPSDSHSPLHF.

The chain links TRBV29-1 to TRBJ1-6, with no clear D. This CDR3 comprises 12 residues. The germline CDR1 and CDR2 sequences are SQVTM and ANQGSEA. Trimming cost V 4 bases and J 9 bases, with 10 bases left between them. The CDR3 reads CSVGELGSPLHF. DNA of the CDR3: TGCAGCGTTGGGGAGCTCGGTTCACCCCTCCACTTT.

This sequence joins TRBV7-9 and TRBJ2-7; 9 nucleotides line up with TRBD2. V lost 3 bases to trimming and J lost 3 bases; unmatched junction nucleotides: 6. The germline V gene has CDR1 SEHNR and CDR2 FQNEAQ (reference sequence). The CDR3 runs to 15 residues. The CDR3 DNA sequence: TGTGCCAGCAGCTTCTCTGTAGCGGGGGACTACGAGCAGTACTTC. The encoded protein is CASSFSVAGDYEQYF.

V usage is TRBV12-3 or TRBV12-4 and J usage is TRBJ2-2; possible D gene TRBD1, 6 bases. The germline V and J ends were trimmed by 1 base and 9 bases, with 18 bases remaining between them. The CDR3 is 16 amino acids. CDR3 residues: CASSLEVSPGQRELFF. The CDR3 region has the DNA TGTGCCAGCAGTTTAGAAGTCTCGCCCGGACAGAGGGAGCTGTTTTTT.

This clonotype was detected many times. The V gene is TRBV30, the J gene TRBJ2-3, with D unclear. Deletions cut 4 bases from V and 2 bases from J, with 13 bases between. The CDR3 spans 14 residues. The germline V gene encodes CDR1 GTSNPN and CDR2 SVGIG (reference sequence). The CDR3: CAWNRGRDTDTQYF. The CDR3 DNA follows: TGTGCCTGGAACCGCGGCCGAGACACAGATACGCAGTATTTT. Together with reference TRBV30 and TRBJ2-3, the CDR3 gives the full variable domain: SQTIHQWPATLVQPVGSPLSLECTVEGTSNPNLYWYRQAAGRGLQLLFYSVGIGQISSEVPQNLSASRPQDRQFILSSKKLLLSDSGFYLCAWNRGRDTDTQYFGPGTRLTVL.

This clonotype was observed many times. The chain employs TRBV3-1 and TRBJ2-7; a weak D match, TRBD2 (6 bases). The CDR3 is 15 residues long. The germline V gene has CDR1 LGHDT and CDR2 YNNKEL (reference sequence). V was cut by 1 base and J by 3 bases, with 13 bases left in between. CDR3: CASSQVRGFGYEQYF. Here the CDR3 DNA reads TGTGCCAGCAGCCAAGTTCGGGGGTTCGGCTACGAGCAGTACTTC.

The sample holds a few counts of this clonotype. This chain joins TRBV4-2 and TRBJ1-2, with D hard to call. Per germline, CDR1 LGHNA and CDR2 YNFKEQ. The length of the CDR3 is 14 residues. Deletions cut 4 bases from V and 1 base from J, with 10 bases between. Written as DNA, the CDR3 is TGTGCCAGCAGCCCCCGGCCTTTTAACTATGGCTACACCTTC. Protein product: CASSPRPFNYGYTF.

This clonotype appeared many times. CDR3 nucleotide sequence: TGTGCCAGCAGCTTAGCACCGACAGGGCTCAGTGGCAATCAGCCCCAGCATTTT. Its protein product is CASSLAPTGLSGNQPQHF. The rearrangement links TRBV7-2 to TRBJ1-5, with 7 nucleotides matching TRBD1. This CDR3 contains 18 residues. The germline gives CDR1 SGHTA, CDR2 FQGNSA. J gave up 2 bases and V 0 bases, and 10 bases lay outside the gene matches.

The rearrangement joins TRBV24-1 to TRBJ1-5; unclear D gene. This CDR3 has 11 residues. V was trimmed by 5 bases and J by 6 bases, leaving 4 bases between them. Looked up from germline, CDR1 is KGHDR and CDR2 is SFDVKD. CDR3 residues: CATSGSQPQHF. The CDR3 DNA reads as TGTGCCACCAGTGGGAGTCAGCCCCAGCATTTT.

This clonotype was counted many times. The V call is TRBV3-1, the J call TRBJ1-1, with TRBD1 matching over 7 bases. There are 16 residues in the CDR3. Germline-derived CDR1 and CDR2 are LGHDT and YNNKEL (reference sequence). J lost 7 bases, V lost 0 bases, and 11 bases had no gene match. Written as DNA, the CDR3 is TGTGCCAGCAGCCAAGATTTTTGGGACAGCGTCTTTGAAGCTTTCTTT. This codes for CASSQDFWDSVFEAFF.

At least ten counts were recorded for this clonotype. The chain employs TRBV27 and TRBJ2-3, with 8 bases that match TRBD1. Germline V gene sequence: CDR1 MNHEY, CDR2 SMNVEV (reference sequence). This CDR3 region has 16 residues. V gave up 2 bases and J gave up 1 base; unmatched junction bases: 5. CDR3 amino acids: CASSLAGGERTDTQYF. The CDR3 nucleotides read TGTGCCAGCAGTTTAGCAGGGGGCGAACGCACAGATACGCAGTATTTT.

This clonotype was counted at least ten times. The rearrangement uses TRBV20-1 and TRBJ2-7, with 9 bases matching TRBD1. Germline V CDR1 and CDR2: DFQATT, SNEGSKA (reference sequence). The V segment lost 6 bases and the J segment 6 bases; nucleotides outside the gene matches: 6. The CDR3 length is 12 residues. The CDR3 bases are TGCAGTGCCAATACAGGGGGCTCCGAGCAGTACTTC. Amino acid sequence: CSANTGGSEQYF.

Many counts were recorded for this clonotype. This chain links TRBV6-1 with TRBJ1-2, with TRBD1 as a possible D gene (5 bases). The V end lost 7 bases, the J end lost 2 bases, and 14 bases lay between the germline ends. Germline assignment: CDR1 MNHNS and CDR2 SASEGT. The CDR3 is made up of 14 amino acids. CDR3 amino acids: CASINPGANYGYTF. In nucleotides, the CDR3 is TGTGCCAGCATTAACCCTGGGGCAAACTATGGCTACACCTTC.

V and J are TRBV19 and TRBJ2-5; 7 positions agree with TRBD2. The CDR3 spans 15 residues. The trim removed 4 bases at V and 2 bases at J, leaving 7 bases unmatched. Germline CDR1 LNHDA, CDR2 SQIVND (reference sequence). The CDR3 nucleotides are TGTGCCAGTAGTACATCAGCGGGGTGGCAAGAGACCCAGTACTTC. It specifies CASSTSAGWQETQYF.

This clonotype was observed at least ten times. The genes are TRBV30 and TRBJ1-1; the D gene is possibly TRBD1 (5 bases). The CDR3 contains 14 residues. Germline lookup yields CDR1 GTSNPN and CDR2 SVGIG (reference sequence). Trimming pared 4 bases from V and 1 base from J, leaving 13 bases between. The DNA of the CDR3 is TGTGCCTGGACCGAACCGGGGACGAACACTGAAGCTTTCTTT. Translated, it gives CAWTEPGTNTEAFF.

The V and J genes are TRBV30 and TRBJ2-3, with TRBD2 matching 8 bases. The CDR3 spans 16 residues. Trimming removed 3 bases from V and 2 bases from J; junction bases left unmatched: 10. The germline V gene has CDR1 GTSNPN and CDR2 SVGIG (reference sequence). CDR3 in amino acids: CAWSELAGRFTDTQYF. In DNA, the CDR3 is TGTGCCTGGAGCGAATTAGCGGGGAGATTCACAGATACGCAGTATTTT. Full variable domain (outside the CDR3, taken from reference TRBV30 and TRBJ2-3): SQTIHQWPATLVQPVGSPLSLECTVEGTSNPNLYWYRQAAGRGLQLLFYSVGIGQISSEVPQNLSASRPQDRQFILSSKKLLLSDSGFYLCAWSELAGRFTDTQYFGPGTRLTVL.

The sample holds many counts of this clonotype. The chain joins TRBV7-2 to TRBJ2-1, with D uncertain. Germline V gene data show CDR1 as SGHTA and CDR2 as FQGNSA. The V gene lost 3 bases and the J gene lost 6 bases, with 9 bases spanning the gap. There are 13 residues in the CDR3. The CDR3 loop is CASSFMQLNEQFF. CDR3 bases: TGTGCCAGCAGCTTTATGCAGCTCAATGAGCAGTTCTTC.

This clonotype was seen a few times. V and J are TRBV5-1 and TRBJ2-1, with D possibly matching TRBD1 (6 bases). The germline CDR1 and CDR2 sequences are SGHRS and YFSETQ. Trimming removed 6 bases at V and 0 bases at J, with 10 bases between. This CDR3 has 14 amino acids. This CDR3 is CASNRESSYNEQFF. CDR3 in DNA: TGCGCCAGCAACAGGGAAAGCTCCTACAATGAGCAGTTCTTC.

This clonotype was observed at least ten times. The chain is built from TRBV12-3 or TRBV12-4 and TRBJ1-1, with 12 bases identical to TRBD1. V lost 7 bases, J lost 6 bases, and 6 bases stayed unmatched. The CDR3 runs 14 residues. CDR3 sequence (DNA): TGTGCCAGCACGGGACAGGGGGCCATTTCTGAAGCTTTCTTT. Protein: CASTGQGAISEAFF.

This clonotype has just a few counts. The chain has TRBV20-1 and TRBJ2-2; D gene ambiguous. This CDR3 region has 16 residues. Trimming stripped 2 bases from V and 8 bases from J, with 21 bases between. CDR1 and CDR2 (germline): DFQATT, SNEGSKA (reference sequence). CDR3 sequence: CSARLRLAGGLGELFF. CDR3 coding DNA: TGCAGTGCTAGACTTCGTTTGGCAGGTGGTCTGGGGGAGCTGTTTTTT.

In this sample, this clonotype turned up many times. This chain links TRBV2 with TRBJ1-6, with a tentative D call TRBD1 (5 bases). V was clipped by 6 bases and J by 6 bases, with 15 bases between them. In germline, CDR1 is SNHLY, CDR2 FYNNEI. The CDR3 has 15 residues. Written as DNA, the CDR3 is TGTGCCAGCAGCCTCCAGGGAACTCCTAATTCACCCCTCCACTTT. It yields the protein CASSLQGTPNSPLHF.

The chain is built from TRBV7-6 and TRBJ2-5; 11 nucleotides match TRBD2. Germline CDR1 reads SGHVS; CDR2 reads FNYEAQ. The CDR3 contains 17 residues. Trimming at V came to 8 bases and at J to 4 bases, leaving 15 bases not matched to a gene. The CDR3 loop reads CASSPLLLAGGRETQYF. The DNA of the CDR3 is TGTGCCAGCTCCCCATTACTCCTAGCGGGGGGTCGAGAGACCCAGTACTTC.

The chain has TRBV7-9 and TRBJ2-1; 10 nucleotides line up with TRBD1. CDR3 length: 17 residues. The germline V gene has CDR1 SEHNR and CDR2 FQNEAQ (reference sequence). J gave up 4 bases and V 5 bases, and 11 bases lay outside the gene matches. This CDR3 is CASSPHPRDRGYNEQFF. For the CDR3, the DNA is TGTGCCAGCAGCCCCCACCCGCGGGACAGGGGATACAATGAGCAGTTCTTC.

In this sample, this clonotype turned up many times. The chain combines TRBV18 with TRBJ1-6; the D is unclear. V was cut by 3 bases and J by 5 bases, with 14 bases left in between. Germline CDR1 is KGHSH and CDR2 is LQKENI. The CDR3 covers 16 residues. The CDR3 nucleotides read TGTGCCAGCTCACCGAACGGACTGCAGGATAATTCACCCCTCCACTTT. Protein product: CASSPNGLQDNSPLHF.

The genes are TRBV10-1 and TRBJ2-1, with 14 positions matching TRBD2. From germline, CDR1 is WNHNN and CDR2 SYGVQD (reference sequence). Trimming removed 6 bases from V and 6 bases from J; junction bases left unmatched: 13. This CDR3 region has 18 residues. The CDR3 bases are TGCGCCAGCAGGAGACCCCTGGGGACTAGCGGGGGAAGCAATGAGCAGTTCTTC. The encoded protein is CASRRPLGTSGGSNEQFF.